This TCR beta chain was identified in a study of CD8 T cells in ankylosing spondylitis. Study-wide results and caveats: Researchers reportedly found disease-linked clones significantly enriched in matched ankylosing spondylitis synovial fluid. Blood from ankylosing spondylitis patients appeared to carry a characteristic roughly 8-variant TCR beta motif.

With respect to this clonotype: Its antigen remains unknown.

5'-RACE, quantitative and with molecular barcodes, yielded the TCR beta libraries. TCRdb recomputed calls from the 5' RACE reads with MiXCR, one row per CDR3 protein. The sample lists 400,000 or so distinct CDR3 sequences, 25% to 30% occurring once. This TCR was sampled from a male donor with ankylosing spondylitis. Sample: blood, either unsorted or a sorted T cell fraction (not recorded which).

The CDR3 protein is CAAGGSGELFF. DNA of the CDR3: TGTGCAGCAGGGGGATCCGGGGAGCTGTTTTTT. The V call is TRBV7-8, the J call TRBJ2-2; 7 bases fit TRBD1. Germline-derived CDR1 and CDR2 are SGHVS and FQNEAQ. The CDR3 totals 11 residues. Full variable domain (rest looked up from reference TRBV7-8 and TRBJ2-2): GAGVSQSPRYKVAKRGQDVALRCDPISGHVSLFWYQQALGQGPEFLTYFQNEAQLDKSGLPSDRFFAERPEGSVSTLKIQRTQQEDSAVYLCAAGGSGELFFGEGSRLTVL.